The 15 T cell receptor beta chains below come from one sample, sequenced in a study of CD8 T cells in Susac syndrome (dated by TCRdb to the late 2010s). Libraries were made using the immunoSEQ multiplex PCR assay. RNA was extracted using the RNeasy kit, and roughly 0.5 to 1 microgram was reverse transcribed with random hexamers. Starting from the raw public reads, TCRdb applied fastp trimming at Q25, assembled clones with MiXCR and retained in-frame beta chains. Merged by CDR3 protein, the rows form single entries marked with the most common genes and DNA. Across this sample there are roughly 200,000 distinct CDR3 sequences, with roughly 96% seen only once. The ten largest clones take up 0.08% to 0.11% of the sample. Material: CD4+ T cells from PBMCs. These receptors were taken from a human donor in good health.

The chain uses TRBV30 and TRBJ2-1, with 10 bases aligning to TRBD2. The germline V gene has CDR1 GTSNPN and CDR2 SVGIG (reference sequence). The CDR3 totals 15 residues. Unmatched junction bases numbered 7, after V lost 1 base and J lost 7 bases. CDR3 sequence reads: CAWSAGLAALNEQFF. In DNA, the CDR3 is TGTGCCTGGAGTGCAGGACTAGCGGCCCTAAATGAGCAGTTCTTC.

CDR3 DNA sequence: TGTGCCAGCAGCGTAGATGGGGCTAGCGGGAGAGGGAGCAATGAGCAGTTCTTC. It is translated as CASSVDGASGRGSNEQFF. V is TRBV9 and J is TRBJ2-1, with 10 bases matching TRBD2. The CDR3 extends over 18 amino acids. V was clipped by 0 bases and J by 6 bases; unmatched bases: 12. CDR1 SGDLS and CDR2 YYNGEE come from the germline V gene. Variable domain in full (rest from reference TRBV9 and TRBJ2-1): DSGVTQTPKHLITATGQRVTLRCSPRSGDLSVYWYQQSLDQGLQFLIQYYNGEERAKGNILERFSAQQFPDLHSELNLSSLELGDSALYFCASSVDGASGRGSNEQFFGPGTRLTVL.

V gene TRBV7-9 combines with J gene TRBJ2-3, with 7 bases aligning to TRBD2. V lost 5 bases, J lost 4 bases, and 6 bases stayed unmatched. This CDR3 has 14 residues. Per the germline V gene, CDR1 is SEHNR and CDR2 is FQNEAQ (reference sequence). The CDR3 reads CASSATTSPDTQYF. As DNA, the CDR3 is TGTGCCAGCAGCGCAACGACTAGCCCAGATACGCAGTATTTT. The full variable domain, its missing parts supplied by reference TRBV7-9 and TRBJ2-3, is DTGVSQNPRHKITKRGQNVTFRCDPISEHNRLYWYRQTLGQGPEFLTYFQNEAQLEKSRLLSDRFSAERPKGSFSTLEIQRTEQGDSAMYLCASSATTSPDTQYFGPGTRLTVL.

The chain links TRBV3-1 to TRBJ2-7; weak D call: TRBD1 (5 bases). Trimming took 4 bases from V and 0 from J, leaving 10 bases between them. Germline assignment: CDR1 LGHDT and CDR2 YNNKEL (reference sequence). The CDR3 has 14 amino acids. The CDR3, as DNA: TGTGCCAGCAGCCGAACAGGTAGCTCCTACGAGCAGTACGTC. Amino acids: CASSRTGSSYEQYV.

The chain recombines TRBV30 with TRBJ1-5; TRBD1 aligns across 8 bases. The CDR3 runs to 15 residues. The germline gives CDR1 GTSNPN, CDR2 SVGIG (reference sequence). Trimming at V came to 1 base and at J to 4 bases, leaving 6 bases not matched to a gene. The CDR3 region has the DNA TGTGCCTGGAGTGCAGGGACAGGCGGTAATCAGCCCCAGCATTTT. It specifies CAWSAGTGGNQPQHF.

The chain carries TRBV2 and TRBJ2-7, with a weak D call TRBD1 (6 bases). Trimming stripped 3 bases from V and 7 bases from J, with 16 bases between. Germline V gene sequence: CDR1 SNHLY, CDR2 FYNNEI. This CDR3 region has 14 residues. The CDR3 sequence: CASSEWDISTEQYF. CDR3 sequence (DNA): TGTGCCAGCAGTGAGTGGGACATATCTACGGAGCAGTACTTC.

This clonotype was counted a single time. The chain is built from TRBV5-4 and TRBJ2-2; D remains ambiguous. V lost 0 bases and J 5 bases, leaving 11 bases between the germline ends. Germline assignment: CDR1 SGHNT and CDR2 YYREEE (reference sequence). This CDR3 spans 15 amino acids. The CDR3 protein is CASSLEEGFTGELFF. The CDR3 DNA follows: TGTGCCAGCAGCTTGGAGGAAGGTTTTACCGGGGAGCTGTTTTTT.

The J gene is TRBJ2-5, the V gene TRBV7-8; the D is unclear. The CDR3 totals 14 residues. The germline V gene encodes CDR1 SGHVS and CDR2 FQNEAQ. Trimming stripped 5 bases from V and 3 bases from J, with 13 bases between. DNA of the CDR3: TGTGCCAGCAGCCCTAAGTGGGTGGAAGAGACCCAGTACTTC. Translation: CASSPKWVEETQYF.

The rearrangement uses TRBV20-1 and TRBJ1-5; 8 bases fit TRBD1. The ends lost 3 bases at V and 0 bases at J; junction bases unmatched: 10. This CDR3 has 17 amino acids. Germline CDR1 DFQATT, CDR2 SNEGSKA (reference sequence). The CDR3 region has the DNA TGCAGTGCTAGTGGCAGGGGGCCGAGTAATAGCAATCAGCCCCAGCATTTT. It encodes CSASGRGPSNSNQPQHF.

This clonotype has only one observation. J is TRBJ1-1 and V is TRBV6-6, with D possibly being TRBD1 (5 bases). Germline V gene sequence: CDR1 MNHNY, CDR2 SVGAGI (reference sequence). This CDR3 has 13 amino acids. V was clipped by 2 bases and J by 4 bases, with 8 bases between them. The CDR3 here is CASSYAGTTEAFF. CDR3 in DNA: TGTGCCAGCAGTTACGCAGGGACCACTGAAGCTTTCTTT.

V is TRBV9 and J is TRBJ2-6; D is unresolved. Trimming took 4 bases from V and 1 from J, leaving 12 bases between them. The CDR3 is 16 residues long. Germline V CDR1 and CDR2: SGDLS, YYNGEE. CDR3 nucleotides: TGTGCCAGCAGCCCCCATCAGGCTTCTGGGGCCAACGTCCTGACTTTC. Its translation: CASSPHQASGANVLTF.

The genes are TRBV5-4 and TRBJ1-5, with 7 bases identical to TRBD1. The length of the CDR3 is 14 residues. V was pared by 0 bases and J by 7 bases, with 4 bases of the junction left unmatched. Germline assignment: CDR1 SGHNT and CDR2 YYREEE (reference sequence). The CDR3 nucleotides read TGTGCCAGCAGCTTGGCAGGGGGAAGCCAGCCCCAGCATTTT. Translating it yields CASSLAGGSQPQHF.

The chain links TRBV4-2 to TRBJ2-1; 13 bases map to TRBD2. The CDR3 is 16 amino acids. Germline V CDR1 and CDR2: LGHNA, YNFKEQ. J lost 12 bases, V lost 3 bases, and 11 bases had no gene match. CDR3 DNA: TGTGCCAGCAGCCACGGCGGGACTAGCGGGGAGGAGGGGCAGTTCTTC. Translated: CASSHGGTSGEEGQFF.

The V and J genes are TRBV28 and TRBJ2-2, with TRBD1 matching 8 bases. The CDR3 totals 16 residues. V trimming: 7 bases; J trimming: 7 bases; junction bases outside the gene matches: 14. Germline V lookup: CDR1 MDHEN, CDR2 SYDVKM. The CDR3 loop reads CASKVSYRGSDGELFF. The CDR3 DNA is TGTGCCAGCAAGGTTTCTTACAGGGGGTCCGACGGGGAGCTGTTTTTT.

V is TRBV2 and J is TRBJ2-4, with D perhaps TRBD2 (7 bases). V lost 6 bases to trimming and J lost 8 bases, with 17 bases between them. The CDR3 consists of 14 residues. Looked up from germline, CDR1 is SNHLY and CDR2 is FYNNEI. The CDR3, as DNA: TGTGCCAGCAGCCTGGAGGGGGGGATGCACATTCAGTACTTC. It codes for CASSLEGGMHIQYF.